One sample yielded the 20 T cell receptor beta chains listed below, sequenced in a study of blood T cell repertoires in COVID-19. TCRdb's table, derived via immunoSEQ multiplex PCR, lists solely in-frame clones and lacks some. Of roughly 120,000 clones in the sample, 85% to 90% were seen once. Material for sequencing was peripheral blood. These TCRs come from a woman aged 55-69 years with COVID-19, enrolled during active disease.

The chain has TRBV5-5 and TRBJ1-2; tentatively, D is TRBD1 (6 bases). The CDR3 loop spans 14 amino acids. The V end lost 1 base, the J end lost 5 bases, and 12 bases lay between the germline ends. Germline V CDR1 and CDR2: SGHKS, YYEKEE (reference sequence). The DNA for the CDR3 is TGTGCCAGCAGCTTGCAGCAAGGGGGTTATGGCTACACCTTC. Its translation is CASSLQQGGYGYTF.

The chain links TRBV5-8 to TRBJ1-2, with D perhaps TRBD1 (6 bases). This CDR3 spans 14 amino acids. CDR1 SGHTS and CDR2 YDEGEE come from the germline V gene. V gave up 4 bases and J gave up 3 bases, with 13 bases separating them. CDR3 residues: CASSVKSGDYGYTF. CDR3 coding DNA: TGTGCCAGCAGCGTAAAATCAGGGGACTATGGCTACACCTTC.

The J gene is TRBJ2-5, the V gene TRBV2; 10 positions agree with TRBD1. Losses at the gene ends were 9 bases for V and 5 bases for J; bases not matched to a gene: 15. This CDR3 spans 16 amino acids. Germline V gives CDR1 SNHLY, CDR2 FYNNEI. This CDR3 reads CARTRMGTGVGETQYF. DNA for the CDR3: TGTGCCAGGACCCGCATGGGGACAGGGGTTGGGGAGACCCAGTACTTC.

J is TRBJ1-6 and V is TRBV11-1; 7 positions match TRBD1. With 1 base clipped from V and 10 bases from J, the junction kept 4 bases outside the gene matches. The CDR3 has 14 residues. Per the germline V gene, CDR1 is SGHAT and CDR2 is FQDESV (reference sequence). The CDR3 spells CASSLGQGASPLHF. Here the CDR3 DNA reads TGTGCCAGCAGCTTAGGACAGGGTGCATCACCCCTCCACTTT.

The CDR3 bases are TGTGCCATCACTGCAGGATTAGGTGCTAACTATGGCTACACCTTC. It encodes CAITAGLGANYGYTF. The V and J genes are TRBV10-3 and TRBJ1-2; D remains unclear. V was cut by 7 bases and J by 0 bases, with 15 bases left in between. The CDR3 extends over 15 amino acids. Germline V CDR1 and CDR2: ENHRY, SYGVKD.

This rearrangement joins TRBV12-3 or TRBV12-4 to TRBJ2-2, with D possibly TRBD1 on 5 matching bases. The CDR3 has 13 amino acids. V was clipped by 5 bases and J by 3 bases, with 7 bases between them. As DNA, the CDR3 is TGTGCCAGCAGTCCAGGGTACACCGGGGAGCTGTTTTTT. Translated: CASSPGYTGELFF.

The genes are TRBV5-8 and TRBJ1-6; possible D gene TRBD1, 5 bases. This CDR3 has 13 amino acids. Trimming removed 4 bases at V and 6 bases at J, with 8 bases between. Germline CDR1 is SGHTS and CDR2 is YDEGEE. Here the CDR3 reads CASSHRTNSPLHF. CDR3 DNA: TGTGCCAGCAGCCACAGGACTAATTCACCCCTCCACTTT.

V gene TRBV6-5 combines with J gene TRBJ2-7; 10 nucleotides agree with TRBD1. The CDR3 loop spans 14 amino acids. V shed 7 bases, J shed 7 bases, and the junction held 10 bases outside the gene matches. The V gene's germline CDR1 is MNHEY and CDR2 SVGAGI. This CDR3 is CASTLLTGGWEQYF. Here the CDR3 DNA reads TGTGCCAGCACCCTCTTGACAGGGGGCTGGGAGCAGTACTTC.

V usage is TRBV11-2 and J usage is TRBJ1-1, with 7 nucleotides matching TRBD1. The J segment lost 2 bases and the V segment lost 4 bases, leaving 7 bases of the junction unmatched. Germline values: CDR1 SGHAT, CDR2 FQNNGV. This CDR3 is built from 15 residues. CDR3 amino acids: CASSYGTVRNTEAFF. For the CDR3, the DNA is TGTGCCAGCAGCTATGGGACAGTCCGAAACACTGAAGCTTTCTTT.

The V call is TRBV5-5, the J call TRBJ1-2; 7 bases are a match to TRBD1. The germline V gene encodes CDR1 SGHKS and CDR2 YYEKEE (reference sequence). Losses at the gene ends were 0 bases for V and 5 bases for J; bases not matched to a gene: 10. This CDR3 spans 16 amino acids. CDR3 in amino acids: CASSLDPGTDVYGYTF. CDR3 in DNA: TGTGCCAGCAGCTTGGACCCCGGGACAGATGTGTATGGCTACACCTTC. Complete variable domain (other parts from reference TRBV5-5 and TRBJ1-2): DAGVTQSPTHLIKTRGQQVTLRCSPISGHKSVSWYQQVLGQGPQFIFQYYEKEERGRGNFPDRFSARQFPNYSSELNVNALLLGDSALYLCASSLDPGTDVYGYTFGSGTRLTVV.

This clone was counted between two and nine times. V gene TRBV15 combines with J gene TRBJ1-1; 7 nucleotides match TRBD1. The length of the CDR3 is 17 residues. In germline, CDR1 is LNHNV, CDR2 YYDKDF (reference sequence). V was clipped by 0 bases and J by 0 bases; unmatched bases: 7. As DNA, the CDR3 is TGTGCCACCAGCAGAGACGAGTGGGGACAGATGAACACTGAAGCTTTCTTT. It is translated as CATSRDEWGQMNTEAFF.

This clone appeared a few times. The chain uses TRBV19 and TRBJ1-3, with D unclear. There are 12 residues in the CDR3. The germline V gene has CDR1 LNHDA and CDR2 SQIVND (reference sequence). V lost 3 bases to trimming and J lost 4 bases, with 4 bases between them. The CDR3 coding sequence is TGTGCCAGTAGTATCTCGGGAAACACCATATATTTT. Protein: CASSISGNTIYF.

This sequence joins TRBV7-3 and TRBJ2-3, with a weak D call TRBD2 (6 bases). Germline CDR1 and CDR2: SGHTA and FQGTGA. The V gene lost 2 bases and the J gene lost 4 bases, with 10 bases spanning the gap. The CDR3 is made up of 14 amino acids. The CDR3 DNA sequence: TGTGCCAGCAGCTTAGGGACTGGAGCAGATACGCAGTATTTT. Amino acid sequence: CASSLGTGADTQYF. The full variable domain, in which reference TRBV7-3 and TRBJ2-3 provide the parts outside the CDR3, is GAGVSQTPSNKVTEKGKYVELRCDPISGHTALYWYRQSLGQGPEFLIYFQGTGAADDSGLPNDRFFAVRPEGSVSTLKIQRTERGDSAVYLCASSLGTGADTQYFGPGTRLTVL.

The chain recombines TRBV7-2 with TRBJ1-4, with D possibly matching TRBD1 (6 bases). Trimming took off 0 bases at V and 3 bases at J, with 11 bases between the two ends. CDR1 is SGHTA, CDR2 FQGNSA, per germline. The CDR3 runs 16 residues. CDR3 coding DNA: TGTGCCAGCAGCTTAGCGGGGGCGCGGTCTAATGAAAAACTGTTTTTT. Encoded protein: CASSLAGARSNEKLFF.

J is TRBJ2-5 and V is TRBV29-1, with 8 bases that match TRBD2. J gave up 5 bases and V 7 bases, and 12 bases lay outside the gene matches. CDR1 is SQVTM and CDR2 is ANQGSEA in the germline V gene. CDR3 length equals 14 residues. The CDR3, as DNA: TGCAGCGGGGTTCCAAGCGGGGGATGGGAGACCCAGTACTTC. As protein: CSGVPSGGWETQYF.

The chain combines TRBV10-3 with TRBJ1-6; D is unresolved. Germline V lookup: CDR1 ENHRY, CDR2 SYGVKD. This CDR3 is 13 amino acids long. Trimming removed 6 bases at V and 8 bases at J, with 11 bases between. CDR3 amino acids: CAIRRVSDSPLHF. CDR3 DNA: TGTGCCATCAGGAGGGTCAGCGATTCACCCCTCCACTTT.

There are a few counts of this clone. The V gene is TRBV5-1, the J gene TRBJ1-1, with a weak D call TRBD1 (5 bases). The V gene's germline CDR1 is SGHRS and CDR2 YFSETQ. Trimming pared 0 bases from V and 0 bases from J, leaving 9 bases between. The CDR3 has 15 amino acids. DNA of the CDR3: TGCGCCAGCAGCTTGGATGGACAAATGAACACTGAAGCTTTCTTT. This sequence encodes CASSLDGQMNTEAFF.

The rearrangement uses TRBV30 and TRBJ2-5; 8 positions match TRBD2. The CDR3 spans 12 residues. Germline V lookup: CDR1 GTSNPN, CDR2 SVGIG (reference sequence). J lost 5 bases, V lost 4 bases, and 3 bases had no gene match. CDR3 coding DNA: TGTGCCTGGACAACGGGGGGGGAGACCCAGTACTTC. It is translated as CAWTTGGETQYF.

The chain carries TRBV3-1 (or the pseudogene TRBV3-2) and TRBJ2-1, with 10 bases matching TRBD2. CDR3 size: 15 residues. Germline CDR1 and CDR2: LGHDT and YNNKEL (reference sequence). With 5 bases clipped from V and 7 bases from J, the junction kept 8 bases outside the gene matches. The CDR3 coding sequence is TGTGCCAGCAGCAAAGCTAGCGGGGGTTGGAATGAGCAGTTCTTC. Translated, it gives CASSKASGGWNEQFF.

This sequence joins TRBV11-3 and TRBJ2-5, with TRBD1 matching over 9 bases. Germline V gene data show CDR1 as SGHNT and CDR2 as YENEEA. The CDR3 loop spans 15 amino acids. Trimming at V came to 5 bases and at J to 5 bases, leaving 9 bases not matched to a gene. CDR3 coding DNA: TGTGCCAGCAGCGACCGACAGGGGGGAATGGAGACCCAGTACTTC. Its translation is CASSDRQGGMETQYF.